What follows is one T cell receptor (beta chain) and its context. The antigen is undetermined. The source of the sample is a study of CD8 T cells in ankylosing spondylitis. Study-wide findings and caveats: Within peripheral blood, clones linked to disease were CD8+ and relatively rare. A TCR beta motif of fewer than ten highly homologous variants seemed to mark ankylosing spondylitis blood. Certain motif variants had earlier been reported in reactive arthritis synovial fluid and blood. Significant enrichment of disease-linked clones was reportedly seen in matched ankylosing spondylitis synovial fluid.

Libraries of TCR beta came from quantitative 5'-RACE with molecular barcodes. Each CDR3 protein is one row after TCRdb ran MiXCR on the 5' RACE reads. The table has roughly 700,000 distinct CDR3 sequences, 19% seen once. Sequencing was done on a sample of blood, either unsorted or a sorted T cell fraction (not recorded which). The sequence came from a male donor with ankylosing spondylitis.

The CDR3 protein is CASSPGDPSGNEQFF. DNA of the CDR3: TGCGCCAGCAGCCCAGGGGACCCTAGCGGTAATGAGCAGTTCTTC. The chain uses TRBV5-1 and TRBJ2-1; D perhaps matches TRBD2 (7 bases). Germline loops: CDR1 SGHRS, CDR2 YFSETQ. The length of the CDR3 is 15 residues. Trimming pared 4 bases from V and 7 bases from J, leaving 18 bases between. Variable domain in full (rest from reference TRBV5-1 and TRBJ2-1): KAGVTQTPRYLIKTRGQQVTLSCSPISGHRSVSWYQQTPGQGLQFLFEYFSETQRNKGNFPGRFSGRQFSNSRSEMNVSTLELGDSALYLCASSPGDPSGNEQFFGPGTRLTVL.